This T cell receptor (beta chain) appears in the sequencing data of a study of T cell responses to AZD1222 COVID-19 vaccine. Study conclusions and caveats: After two AZD1222 doses, spike-specific TCR breadth and depth rose versus day 0. Donors in the cohort were predominantly white British and more often female, and clonal diversity was possibly underestimated.

As regards this clone: The antigen is not known.

The length of the CDR3 is 18 residues. Germline CDR1 MGHRA, CDR2 YSYEKL. The V end was cut by 1 base, the J end by 2 bases, with 21 bases between. Measured with immunoSEQ multiplex PCR; TCRdb has only the in-frame clones, and not every one. The profile shows some 150,000 clones, 92% of them singletons. The chain carries TRBV4-1 and TRBJ2-7; possible D gene TRBD1, 6 bases. The receptor comes from an adult in good health. The sequencing here drew on peripheral blood, taken on day 0 of AZD1222 vaccination. The CDR3 DNA reads as TGCGCCAGCAGCCAAGGAACAGGGTCCAACTCCGGGGCCTACGAGCAGTACTTC. Translated: CASSQGTGSNSGAYEQYF.